Below, 5 T cell receptor beta chains from the same sample are listed, as sequenced in a study of blood T cell repertoires in COVID-19. Profiling relied on immunoSEQ multiplex PCR, and the TCRdb table lists in-frame clones only, not all of them. The sample lists 60,000 or so clones; over 80% were seen once. The sample comprised peripheral blood. Receptor source: a man aged 30-40 years with COVID-19, enrolled during active disease.

The V and J genes are TRBV4-2 and TRBJ2-3, with TRBD2 matching over 7 bases. CDR1 is LGHNA, CDR2 YNFKEQ, per germline. Germline trimming cut 1 base from V and 0 bases from J; bases unmatched to any gene: 10. CDR3 length equals 18 residues. The CDR3 is CASSQAREGRGSTDTQYF. The CDR3 DNA is TGTGCCAGCAGCCAAGCGAGGGAGGGCCGGGGGAGCACAGATACGCAGTATTTT.

The V and J genes are TRBV23-1 and TRBJ2-1; 9 bases fit TRBD2. TRBV23-1 is an ORF for which the function is uncertain. The length of the CDR3 is 15 residues. J lost 3 bases, V lost 3 bases, and 3 bases had no gene match. In DNA, the CDR3 is TGCGCCAGCAGTCAGGTAGCGGGAGTCTACAATGAGCAGTTCTTC. Translated: CASSQVAGVYNEQFF.

The J gene is TRBJ2-3, the V gene TRBV7-9, with TRBD2 identical over 7 bases. The CDR3 extends over 15 amino acids. With V trimmed by 3 bases and J by 5 bases, 8 bases remained unmatched. The germline V gene encodes CDR1 SEHNR and CDR2 FQNEAQ (reference sequence). The CDR3 protein is CASSLSGKWGDTQYF. In nucleotides, the CDR3 is TGTGCCAGCAGCTTGAGCGGGAAATGGGGAGATACGCAGTATTTT.

The chain has TRBV27 and TRBJ2-5; 11 bases are a match to TRBD1. CDR3 length equals 16 residues. Germline loops: CDR1 MNHEY, CDR2 SMNVEV (reference sequence). The ends lost 9 bases at V and 9 bases at J; junction bases unmatched: 18. This CDR3 reads CARYQSEARDRGSQYF. The DNA of the CDR3 is TGTGCCAGATACCAGTCCGAAGCCCGGGACAGGGGGTCCCAGTACTTC.

V gene TRBV2 combines with J gene TRBJ2-5; the match to TRBD2 covers 11 bases. Germline V gene data show CDR1 as SNHLY and CDR2 as FYNNEI. Trimming took 7 bases from V and 5 from J; bases not matched to a gene: 9. This CDR3 region has 15 residues. Here the CDR3 DNA reads TGTGCCAGCACACCTCTAGCGGGAGGCGACGAGACCCAGTACTTC. As protein: CASTPLAGGDETQYF.